Listed here is a single TCR beta chain. The CDR3 is 14 amino acids. V shed 6 bases and J shed 4 bases, with 15 bases lying between them. Per the germline V gene, CDR1 is SGHDN and CDR2 is FVKESK. The data were taken from a study of T cell changes during pregnancy in multiple sclerosis. Profiling relied on immunoSEQ multiplex PCR, and the TCRdb table lists in-frame clones only, not all of them. Of around 75,000 clones listed, around 92% are singletons. The chain has TRBV14 and TRBJ1-2, with D maybe TRBD1 (5 bases). The sequence derives from a female donor in good health, enrolled as a control in a pregnancy study. This specimen was peripheral blood, taken in the first trimester of pregnancy. CDR3 residues: CASSNQGFSYGYTF. Written as DNA, the CDR3 is TGTGCCAGCAGTAATCAGGGTTTTAGCTATGGCTACACCTTC.